This TCR beta chain is drawn from a study of cytomegalovirus exposure and HLA in healthy donors. Whole-study results and caveats: Later work found most CMV-associated TCR beta chains apparently HLA-restricted. Reported results showed that the classifier diagnosed cytomegalovirus status with high specificity and sensitivity. Rare TCR sequences predominated, though certain public TCRs were found in many donors.

The study ran its PCR with 60 Vbeta and 13 Jbeta primers. Some clones are missing from TCRdb's copy, which holds only in-frame ones; the method was immunoSEQ multiplex PCR. The sample carries roughly 200,000 clones, just under 85% recorded once. Comments on this clone: Its antigen is unidentified.

This CDR3 spans 17 amino acids. V was shortened by 3 bases and J by 0 bases, with 15 bases between the two germline ends. Germline V gene sequence: CDR1 SGHVS, CDR2 FQNEAQ. Donors had nominal health at sampling but likely had unrecorded immune exposures. What was sequenced was PBMCs. The TCR comes from a woman in her 40s in good health and CMV-seronegative. The V gene is TRBV7-8, the J gene TRBJ2-1, with a weak D call TRBD2 (5 bases). The DNA for the CDR3 is TGTGCCAGCAGCTTGTTTAGCGCAAAGAGCTCCTACAATGAGCAGTTCTTC. Translated, it gives CASSLFSAKSSYNEQFF.